Shown below are 16 T cell receptor beta chains from a single sample sequenced in a study of blood T cell repertoires in COVID-19. TCRdb keeps only in-frame clones here, not all; method: immunoSEQ multiplex PCR. The table includes 250,000 to 300,000 clones, 65% to 85% detected once. Material for sequencing was PBMCs or T cells enriched from blood (not recorded which). The receptors were gathered from a man over 45 who had recovered from COVID-19.

The V call is TRBV6-5, the J call TRBJ1-2, with D possibly TRBD1 on 6 matching bases. V was cut by 6 bases and J by 1 base, with 15 bases left in between. Germline values: CDR1 MNHEY, CDR2 SVGAGI. The CDR3 is 15 residues long. The CDR3 spells CASRPQGNYNYGYTF. The CDR3 DNA sequence: TGTGCCAGCAGACCTCAGGGGAATTATAACTATGGCTACACCTTC.

V is TRBV6-5 and J is TRBJ2-1; TRBD2 is a possible D gene (5 bases). Germline V gives CDR1 MNHEY, CDR2 SVGAGI. The CDR3 is made up of 13 amino acids. The V end was cut by 7 bases, the J end by 9 bases, with 16 bases between. CDR3 DNA: TGTGCCAGCACCCGGGCTACCCGGGGTGAGCAGTTCTTC. Translation: CASTRATRGEQFF.

V and J are TRBV7-2 and TRBJ2-7, with 11 positions matching TRBD2. CDR3 length equals 17 residues. The trim removed 1 base at V and 2 bases at J, leaving 7 bases unmatched. Germline V gene sequence: CDR1 SGHTA, CDR2 FQGNSA. The CDR3 loop reads CASSLDGTSGAAYEQYF. In DNA, the CDR3 is TGTGCCAGCAGCTTAGACGGGACTAGCGGAGCGGCCTACGAGCAGTACTTC. Supplemented by reference TRBV7-2 and TRBJ2-7, the full variable domain reads GAGVSQSPSNKVTEKGKDVELRCDPISGHTALYWYRQSLGQGLEFLIYFQGNSAPDKSGLPSDRFSAERTGGSVSTLTIQRTQQEDSAVYLCASSLDGTSGAAYEQYFGPGTRLTVT.

In nucleotides, the CDR3 is TGTGCCATCAACAGGGACAACGCGAACACCGGGGAGCTGTTTTTT. Residues: CAINRDNANTGELFF. The V and J genes are TRBV10-3 and TRBJ2-2, with TRBD1 as a possible D gene (6 bases). Germline CDR1 is ENHRY and CDR2 is SYGVKD. The CDR3 is made up of 15 amino acids. The V gene lost 7 bases and the J gene lost 0 bases, with 12 bases spanning the gap.

J is TRBJ1-2 and V is TRBV7-9, with D perhaps matching TRBD1 (6 bases). CDR1 is SEHNR and CDR2 is FQNEAQ in the germline V gene (reference sequence). The V and J ends lost 5 bases and 7 bases respectively, with 17 bases between them. The length of the CDR3 is 14 residues. The CDR3 DNA reads as TGTGCCAGCAGCGACCAACGAACAGGGTTTGGCTACACCTTC. Residues: CASSDQRTGFGYTF. Based on the CDR3 plus reference TRBV7-9 and TRBJ1-2, the full variable domain is DTGVSQNPRHKITKRGQNVTFRCDPISEHNRLYWYRQTLGQGPEFLTYFQNEAQLEKSRLLSDRFSAERPKGSFSTLEIQRTEQGDSAMYLCASSDQRTGFGYTFGSGTRLTVV.

This chain joins TRBV5-6 and TRBJ1-1; no clear D gene. CDR1 and CDR2 (germline): SGHDT, YYEEEE. The V end was cut by 4 bases, the J end by 7 bases, with 23 bases between. CDR3 length: 16 residues. CDR3: CASSGGLRGDLGEAFF. CDR3 DNA: TGTGCCAGCAGCGGTGGGCTCCGGGGAGATCTTGGTGAAGCTTTCTTT. Based on the CDR3 plus reference TRBV5-6 and TRBJ1-1, the full variable domain is DAGVTQSPTHLIKTRGQQVTLRCSPKSGHDTVSWYQQALGQGPQFIFQYYEEEERQRGNFPDRFSGHQFPNYSSELNVNALLLGDSALYLCASSGGLRGDLGEAFFGQGTRLTVV.

This chain links TRBV10-2 with TRBJ2-7, with a weak D call TRBD2 (7 bases). The CDR3 consists of 15 residues. Germline CDR1 reads WSHSY; CDR2 reads SAAADI. The V end lost 10 bases, the J end lost 2 bases, and 21 bases lay between the germline ends. Here the CDR3 DNA reads TGCGCCACCTGTCCTAGGGGGAGGGCCACCTACGAGCAGTACTTC. It yields the protein CATCPRGRATYEQYF.

The chain recombines TRBV29-1 with TRBJ2-7; D possibly corresponds to TRBD1 (6 bases). The CDR3 totals 14 residues. With 7 bases removed from V and 0 bases from J, the gap between germline ends came to 16 bases. In germline, CDR1 is SQVTM, CDR2 ANQGSEA. CDR3 bases: TGCAGCGCGGGCCGACAGGAAAGCTCCTACGAGCAGTACTTC. Protein: CSAGRQESSYEQYF.

The V call is TRBV7-8, the J call TRBJ1-1, with D hard to call. Germline CDR1 reads SGHVS; CDR2 reads FQNEAQ. This CDR3 is built from 14 residues. V was pared by 1 base and J by 1 base, with 7 bases between. The CDR3 region is CASSLGLRNTEAFF. CDR3 nucleotide sequence: TGTGCCAGCAGCTTAGGACTGAGGAACACTGAAGCTTTCTTT.

The chain joins TRBV28 to TRBJ2-2; 10 nucleotides agree with TRBD2. CDR3 length: 19 residues. CDR1 MDHEN and CDR2 SYDVKM come from the germline V gene. V lost 7 bases to trimming and J lost 3 bases; unmatched junction nucleotides: 17. The CDR3 sequence: CASTLAGETTAWDTGELFF. The CDR3, as DNA: TGTGCCAGCACTCTAGCGGGAGAGACCACTGCATGGGACACCGGGGAGCTGTTTTTT.

The gene calls are TRBV9 and TRBJ2-7; TRBD1 agrees at 11 bases. Trimming at V came to 0 bases and at J to 3 bases, leaving 5 bases not matched to a gene. CDR1 is SGDLS and CDR2 is YYNGEE in the germline V gene. The CDR3 runs to 16 residues. CDR3 sequence reads: CASSVGRDRGYYEQYF. CDR3 coding DNA: TGTGCCAGCAGCGTAGGCCGGGACAGGGGGTACTACGAGCAGTACTTC.

The chain recombines TRBV5-1 with TRBJ1-3; no definite D call. The CDR3 has 13 residues. CDR1 and CDR2 (germline): SGHRS, YFSETQ. The V gene lost 4 bases and the J gene lost 2 bases, with 7 bases spanning the gap. The CDR3 bases are TGCGCCAGCAGCGTAATTACTGGAAACACCATATATTTT. Translated, it gives CASSVITGNTIYF.

This clone was seen just once. The V gene is TRBV4-1, the J gene TRBJ2-7; TRBD2 matches at 9 bases. The CDR3 covers 15 residues. The germline gives CDR1 MGHRA, CDR2 YSYEKL. V lost 0 bases and J lost 12; bases outside the gene matches: 12. This chain's CDR3 is CASSQEVSGGSSWYF. The CDR3, as DNA: TGCGCCAGCAGCCAAGAGGTTAGCGGGGGCTCTTCATGGTACTTC.

The chain uses TRBV10-2 and TRBJ2-5, with TRBD2 matching 9 bases. V lost 4 bases to trimming and J lost 3 bases; unmatched junction nucleotides: 3. The CDR3 spans 14 residues. Germline values: CDR1 WSHSY, CDR2 SAAADI. DNA of the CDR3: TGCGCCAGCAGTGGACTAGCGGCGAAAGAGACCCAGTACTTC. Its protein product is CASSGLAAKETQYF.

This CDR3 is CASSLAGTTNSPLHF. The CDR3 coding sequence is TGTGCCAGCAGCTTGGCCGGGACTACGAATTCACCCCTCCACTTT. This chain joins TRBV5-4 and TRBJ1-6, with a tentative D call TRBD1 (5 bases). The germline gives CDR1 SGHNT, CDR2 YYREEE (reference sequence). V was trimmed by 0 bases and J by 7 bases, leaving 11 bases between them. The CDR3 consists of 15 residues. The variable domain in full, with the rest retrieved from reference TRBV5-4 and TRBJ1-6, is ETGVTQSPTHLIKTRGQQVTLRCSSQSGHNTVSWYQQALGQGPQFIFQYYREEENGRGNFPPRFSGLQFPNYSSELNVNALELDDSALYLCASSLAGTTNSPLHFGNGTRLTVT.

V usage is TRBV29-1 and J usage is TRBJ2-7; 13 nucleotides match TRBD2. Germline CDR1 and CDR2: SQVTM and ANQGSEA. The CDR3 length is 13 residues. The CDR3 is CSIRTSGSNEQYF. The CDR3 coding sequence is TGCAGTATACGGACTAGCGGGAGCAACGAGCAGTACTTC.